These T cell receptor beta chains were read from a single sample in a study of long-term antiretroviral therapy in people with HIV. Libraries were prepared by immunoSEQ multiplex PCR; TCRdb keeps only in-frame clonotypes and omits some of them. The sample records roughly 32,000 clones, 95% to 98% being singletons. The sequencing here drew on unsorted PBMCs, taken 7.6 years after starting antiretroviral therapy. These receptors all come from a man aged 25 to 40 with HIV. Each CDR3 is given with its conserved first and last residue. A D gene is named only where the DNA matches it firmly. Clone size appears in some rows only: once, few, many, or a class for an expanded clone.

cdr3_nt cdr3_aa d_call j_call clone_size v_call
TGCGCCAGCAGCCTCGGGGCGGCTAGCTCCTACGAGCAGTACTTC CASSLGAASSYEQYF . TRBJ2-7 . TRBV5-1
TGTGCCAGCTCCCCTCGGAGGGAGGACGGCTACACCTTC CASSPRREDGYTF . TRBJ1-2 . TRBV18
TGTGCCAGCTCACCATTCGCAGGCCCCACAGATACGCAGTATTTT CASSPFAGPTDTQYF . TRBJ2-3 . TRBV18
TGTGCCAGCAGTCTCATCACAGGGGGCGGCTACACCTTC CASSLITGGGYTF TRBD1 TRBJ1-2 . TRBV27
TGTGCCAGCAGCTTACGCTGGGACGCAAACACTGAAGCTTTCTTT CASSLRWDANTEAFF . TRBJ1-1 once TRBV7-6
TGTGCCAGCTCACGGGTGACAGAAAACACCGGGGAGCTGTTTTTT CASSRVTENTGELFF . TRBJ2-2 once TRBV18
TGTGCCAGCAGTTTCCTCACCGGGGAGCTGTTTTTT CASSFLTGELFF . TRBJ2-2 . TRBV27
TGTGCCAGCAGCCCCCTAGGACTAGCGGGAGGTAGGGGGGGAGAGACCCAGTACTTC CASSPLGLAGGRGGETQYF TRBD2 TRBJ2-5 . TRBV13
TGTGCCAGCAGCCCAGCGGGAAGCACAGATACGCAGTATTTT CASSPAGSTDTQYF TRBD2 TRBJ2-3 . TRBV7-9
TGTGCCAGCATGGTTAACTATCGGGACTACGAGCAGTACTTC CASMVNYRDYEQYF . TRBJ2-7 . TRBV2
TGTGCCAGCAGTCTCCCGGGGTTGGGGTACGAGCAGTACTTC CASSLPGLGYEQYF . TRBJ2-7 . TRBV25-1
TGTGCCAGCAGCCTGACTAGCGGGCCATACAATGAGCAGTTCTTC CASSLTSGPYNEQFF TRBD2 TRBJ2-1 . TRBV14
TGTGCCAGCAGTGATGCGAGAGGGATCTACGAGCAGTACTTC CASSDARGIYEQYF . TRBJ2-7 . TRBV2
TGTGCCAGCAGGTTACAGGGGGTTAACTATGGCTACACCTTC CASRLQGVNYGYTF TRBD1 TRBJ1-2 . TRBV7-9
TGCGCCAGCAGCTACCTTCCCGGGACAGTGAACACTGAAGCTTTCTTT CASSYLPGTVNTEAFF TRBD1 TRBJ1-1 . TRBV4-3
TGTGCCAGCAGCCAAGAGCACACAGATACGCAGTATTTT CASSQEHTDTQYF . TRBJ2-3 . TRBV14
TGTGCCAGCAGGCCGACCGGGAGGGATGAAGCTTTCTTT CASRPTGRDEAFF . TRBJ1-1 . TRBV6-6
TGTGCCAGTAGTATGACAGTGAACACTGAAGCTTTCTTT CASSMTVNTEAFF . TRBJ1-1 . TRBV19
TGCAGCGTTGCAGGGGCCACTGAAGCTTTCTTT CSVAGATEAFF . TRBJ1-1 . TRBV29-1
TGTGCCAGCAGCTTAGACCTGGTGGGGGAGGAGAACACTGAAGCTTTCTTT CASSLDLVGEENTEAFF . TRBJ1-1 . TRBV11-2